The 29 T cell receptor beta chains in this list originate from one sample, sequenced in a study of human T cells and chemical hapten exposure. One entry per CDR3 protein results from TCRdb running MiXCR on the RACE reads. Here the sample spans more than 80,000 distinct CDR3 sequences, 7.5% to 9% being singletons. Specified time point: patch test 1, 2 weeks after DPC sensitization. Treatment defined: therapeutic diphenylcyclopropenone sensitization with weekly scalp DPC. This specimen consisted of whole blood, obtained in connection with sensitization to the hapten diphenylcyclopropenone (DPC). Receptors were obtained from a woman in her twenties or thirties with alopecia areata. Some clones in this sample may be carry-over from other donors' samples.

This clonotype was found many times. V is TRBV12-5 and J is TRBJ2-5; D unclear. V was clipped by 3 bases and J by 3 bases, with 5 bases between them. The CDR3 sequence is 12 residues long. Germline V gives CDR1 LGHNT, CDR2 FRNRAP. The CDR3 DNA follows: TGTGCTAGTGGTTTAGGCGAAGAGACCCAGTACTTC. This translates into CASGLGEETQYF.

This clonotype was recorded at least ten times. The chain carries TRBV6-2 or TRBV6-3 and TRBJ2-2, with TRBD2 matching over 8 bases. V was pared by 4 bases and J by 3 bases, with 4 bases of the junction left unmatched. The CDR3 is made up of 15 amino acids. CDR1 MNHEY and CDR2 SVGEGT come from the germline V gene. CDR3 nucleotides: TGTGCCAGCAGTTCGGCGGGGGGCCACACCGGGGAGCTGTTTTTT. It specifies CASSSAGGHTGELFF.

The DNA of the CDR3 is TGTGCCAGCAGGACAGGGCCGAATTCACCCCTCCACTTT. It yields the protein CASRTGPNSPLHF. The V call is TRBV6-5, the J call TRBJ1-6, with 7 bases matching TRBD1. Germline CDR1 is MNHEY and CDR2 is SVGAGI. The ends lost 6 bases at V and 7 bases at J; junction bases unmatched: 3. CDR3 length equals 13 residues.

About this clonotype: This may be a read error, as it is one base from a much larger clone. The chain couples TRBV5-1 to TRBJ2-3; D unresolved. Deletions cut 3 bases from V and 5 bases from J, with 13 bases between. This CDR3 region has 14 residues. Germline-derived CDR1 and CDR2 are SGHRS and YFSETQ. DNA for the CDR3: TGCGCCAGCAGCTCCCTTACCTGGCAAGATACGCAGTATTTT. Its translation: CASSSLTWQDTQYF.

The chain combines TRBV7-9 with TRBJ1-2; unclear D gene. V shed 1 base and J shed 8 bases, with 23 bases lying between them. Germline CDR1 reads SEHNR; CDR2 reads FQNEAQ (reference sequence). The length of the CDR3 is 17 residues. CDR3: CASSLGEPDGPLRGYTF. Written as DNA, the CDR3 is TGTGCCAGCAGCTTAGGCGAACCGGACGGACCGTTGCGGGGCTACACCTTC.

Only a few counts were recorded for this clonotype. The chain carries TRBV5-1 and TRBJ1-2; D call uncertain. The germline CDR1 and CDR2 sequences are SGHRS and YFSETQ. The ends were cut back, 1 base at V and 6 bases at J, with 7 bases in the middle. The CDR3 extends over 12 amino acids. CDR3 nucleotides: TGCGCCAGCAGCTTGCCCCCAGATGGCTACACCTTC. Translation gives CASSLPPDGYTF.

This chain links TRBV6-6 with TRBJ1-1; 9 bases line up with TRBD1. The CDR3 runs to 16 residues. V shed 2 bases, J shed 4 bases, and the junction held 8 bases outside the gene matches. CDR1 and CDR2 from the germline V gene are MNHNY and SVGAGI (reference sequence). CDR3 residues: CASSYLRTGVVTEAFF. CDR3 DNA sequence: TGTGCCAGCAGTTACCTACGGACAGGGGTGGTCACTGAAGCTTTCTTT.

A few counts support this clonotype. The V call is TRBV30, the J call TRBJ1-5; TRBD1 matches 8 bases. With 4 bases clipped from V and 1 base from J, the junction kept 3 bases outside the gene matches. Per the germline V gene, CDR1 is GTSNPN and CDR2 is SVGIG (reference sequence). CDR3 length: 14 amino acids. The CDR3, as DNA: TGTGCCTGGACGCAGGGGGCAAGCAATCAGCCCCAGCATTTT. As protein: CAWTQGASNQPQHF.

Only a few counts were recorded for this clonotype. The chain employs TRBV6-5 and TRBJ2-7; TRBD2 is a possible D gene (6 bases). CDR3 length: 13 residues. V dropped 4 bases and J dropped 4 bases, with 11 bases sitting between them. In germline, CDR1 is MNHEY, CDR2 SVGAGI. Written as DNA, the CDR3 is TGTGCCAGCAGTTCAGGACGGGGGTACGAGCAGTACTTC. Translation: CASSSGRGYEQYF.

The chain joins TRBV2 to TRBJ1-4; a possible D gene is TRBD1 (5 bases). Germline V CDR1 and CDR2: SNHLY, FYNNEI. CDR3 length: 13 residues. V was trimmed by 7 bases and J by 8 bases, leaving 14 bases between them. The CDR3 protein is CASKVRVYEKLFF. The DNA of the CDR3 is TGTGCCAGCAAAGTCAGGGTTTACGAAAAACTGTTTTTT.

This clonotype was counted ten times or more. The chain recombines TRBV18 with TRBJ2-1; the match to TRBD2 covers 7 bases. Germline values: CDR1 KGHSH, CDR2 LQKENI. The CDR3 spans 17 residues. The ends lost 3 bases at V and 12 bases at J; junction bases unmatched: 20. CDR3 bases: TGTGCCAGCTCACCTGACGCTAGCGGACTAGTCGCTGTGGGGCAGTTCTTC. It specifies CASSPDASGLVAVGQFF. Using reference TRBV18 and TRBJ2-1 for the parts outside the CDR3, the full variable domain is NAGVMQNPRHLVRRRGQEARLRCSPMKGHSHVYWYRQLPEEGLKFMVYLQKENIIDESGMPKERFSAEFPKEGPSILRIQQVVRGDSAAYFCASSPDASGLVAVGQFFGPGTRLTVL.

Ten or more counts support this clonotype. V gene TRBV12-3 or TRBV12-4 combines with J gene TRBJ1-4; D remains unclear. Trimming removed 8 bases at V and 7 bases at J, with 14 bases between. CDR3 length: 13 residues. This CDR3 reads CASGKLESEKLFF. In DNA, the CDR3 is TGTGCCAGCGGCAAATTAGAGAGTGAAAAACTGTTTTTT.

This clonotype was observed a handful of times. This rearrangement joins TRBV20-1 to TRBJ1-2, with TRBD1 identical over 7 bases. The CDR3 has 12 amino acids. Per germline, CDR1 DFQATT and CDR2 SNEGSKA (reference sequence). The chain's CDR3 is CSGGTANYGYTF. CDR3 coding DNA: TGCAGCGGAGGGACAGCGAACTATGGCTACACCTTC.

This clonotype came up many times. The chain combines TRBV3-1 with TRBJ1-3, with D hard to call. The CDR3 has 12 residues. CDR1 is LGHDT and CDR2 is YNNKEL in the germline V gene (reference sequence). Trimming stripped 3 bases from V and 3 bases from J, with 3 bases between. The CDR3 loop is CASSHSGNTIYF. CDR3 bases: TGTGCCAGCAGCCACAGTGGAAACACCATATATTTT.

This clonotype has at least ten counts. The chain combines TRBV30 with TRBJ2-1; a possible D gene is TRBD1 (5 bases). CDR1 is GTSNPN and CDR2 is SVGIG in the germline V gene (reference sequence). The V and J ends lost 1 base and 7 bases respectively, with 5 bases between them. This CDR3 has 11 amino acids. Here the CDR3 DNA reads TGTGCCTGGAGTGAGGGGAATGAGCAGTTCTTC. It codes for CAWSEGNEQFF.

V usage is TRBV6-5 and J usage is TRBJ1-6; possible D gene TRBD1, 5 bases. Germline V gene sequence: CDR1 MNHEY, CDR2 SVGAGI. The CDR3 runs 16 residues. With 2 bases removed from V and 10 bases from J, the gap between germline ends came to 18 bases. The CDR3 DNA sequence: TGTGCCAGCAGTTACGCTGGGGGGGGAGGCCACTCACCCCTCCACTTT. Translating gives CASSYAGGGGHSPLHF.

This clonotype is a singleton in its sample. A much larger clone is a single base away; this may be a read error. This chain joins TRBV7-2 and TRBJ1-3; 7 positions match TRBD1. The CDR3 contains 16 residues. Germline CDR1 is SGHTA and CDR2 is FQGNSA. The CDR3 reads CASSRQGEASGNTVYF. CDR3 DNA sequence: TGTGCCAGCAGCCGCCAGGGGGAGGCCTCTGGAAACACCGTATATTTT.

The rearrangement links TRBV25-1 to TRBJ1-6, with D perhaps TRBD1 (6 bases). Trimming cost V 9 bases and J 8 bases, with 11 bases left between them. The CDR3 consists of 12 residues. Germline V gene data show CDR1 as MGHDK and CDR2 as SYGVNS. The CDR3 protein is CASGTTYSPLHF. DNA for the CDR3: TGTGCCAGTGGGACAACCTATTCACCCCTCCACTTT.

The rearrangement joins TRBV3-1 to TRBJ1-2; D is uncertain. The CDR3 extends over 17 amino acids. V was shortened by 0 bases and J by 1 base, with 15 bases between the two germline ends. Germline V gene sequence: CDR1 LGHDT, CDR2 YNNKEL (reference sequence). For the CDR3, the DNA is TGTGCCAGCAGCCAAGATCTTAAAAACACGTTTAACTATGGCTACACCTTC. Protein sequence: CASSQDLKNTFNYGYTF. The variable domain in full, with the rest retrieved from reference TRBV3-1 and TRBJ1-2, is DTAVSQTPKYLVTQMGNDKSIKCEQNLGHDTMYWYKQDSKKFLKIMFSYNNKELIINETVPNRFSPKSPDKAHLNLHINSLELGDSAVYFCASSQDLKNTFNYGYTFGSGTRLTVV.

The sample holds many counts of this clonotype. The chain employs TRBV6-6 and TRBJ2-7; no definite D call. This CDR3 region has 11 residues. Germline assignment: CDR1 MNHNY and CDR2 SVGAGI (reference sequence). Trimming took 7 bases from V and 4 from J, leaving 8 bases between them. In nucleotides, the CDR3 is TGTGCCAGCACCCAGGATTACGAGCAGTACTTC. It codes for CASTQDYEQYF.

This clonotype has at least ten counts. The CDR3 coding sequence is TGTGCCTGGAAGAGGACAGGGCGCGCCGGGGCCAACGTCCTGACTTTC. It translates to CAWKRTGRAGANVLTF. The chain carries TRBV30 and TRBJ2-6; 8 bases are a match to TRBD1. Germline values: CDR1 GTSNPN, CDR2 SVGIG (reference sequence). J lost 4 bases, V lost 4 bases, and 9 bases had no gene match. This CDR3 has 16 residues. Complete variable domain (other parts from reference TRBV30 and TRBJ2-6): SQTIHQWPATLVQPVGSPLSLECTVEGTSNPNLYWYRQAAGRGLQLLFYSVGIGQISSEVPQNLSASRPQDRQFILSSKKLLLSDSGFYLCAWKRTGRAGANVLTFGAGSRLTVL.

This clonotype was seen ten or more times. This CDR3 is CASSVGTGAQYF. The CDR3 nucleotides read TGTGCCAGCAGTGTGGGGACAGGGGCGCAGTATTTT. This chain links TRBV25-1 with TRBJ2-3; 10 bases are a match to TRBD1. Germline CDR1 reads MGHDK; CDR2 reads SYGVNS. The CDR3 is made up of 12 amino acids. The J segment lost 10 bases and the V segment lost 4 bases, leaving 2 bases of the junction unmatched.

Many counts were recorded for this clonotype. The CDR3 coding sequence is TGCGCCAGCTGTTGGGACCGCCTCGACTCTGGGGCCAACGTCCTGACTTTC. Translating gives CASCWDRLDSGANVLTF. This chain joins TRBV5-1 and TRBJ2-6, with D possibly being TRBD1 or TRBD2 (5 bases each). Trimming stripped 7 bases from V and 0 bases from J, with 17 bases between. The length of the CDR3 is 17 residues. Germline CDR1 and CDR2: SGHRS and YFSETQ.

This clonotype was found many times. The rearrangement links TRBV3-1 to TRBJ1-5; D may be TRBD1 (6 bases). Looked up from germline, CDR1 is LGHDT and CDR2 is YNNKEL (reference sequence). V shed 1 base and J shed 6 bases, with 13 bases lying between them. The CDR3 totals 15 residues. The CDR3 spells CASSQASRGLQPQHF. The CDR3 bases are TGTGCCAGCAGCCAAGCATCGCGGGGGCTTCAGCCCCAGCATTTT.

The chain links TRBV18 to TRBJ2-3; 7 nucleotides match TRBD1. Germline loops: CDR1 KGHSH, CDR2 LQKENI. V shed 3 bases and J 2 bases; nucleotides not matched to a gene: 5. The CDR3 spans 15 residues. The CDR3 DNA sequence: TGTGCCAGCTCACCCAGGGGACAGCTCACAGATACGCAGTATTTT. It translates to CASSPRGQLTDTQYF. Complete variable domain (other parts from reference TRBV18 and TRBJ2-3): NAGVMQNPRHLVRRRGQEARLRCSPMKGHSHVYWYRQLPEEGLKFMVYLQKENIIDESGMPKERFSAEFPKEGPSILRIQQVVRGDSAAYFCASSPRGQLTDTQYFGPGTRLTVL.

This clonotype has at least ten counts. The chain links TRBV6-5 to TRBJ1-1; 7 bases match TRBD1. Germline V gene lookup returns CDR1 MNHEY and CDR2 SVGAGI. The CDR3 runs to 12 residues. With V trimmed by 5 bases and J by 10 bases, 7 bases remained unmatched. The CDR3 here is CASSATTGRAFF. CDR3 nucleotides: TGTGCCAGCAGTGCAACGACAGGGCGAGCTTTCTTT.

This clonotype was detected ten times or more. The chain is built from TRBV6-5 and TRBJ2-7; D is undetermined. V lost 5 bases and J lost 4, with 9 bases in between. Looked up from germline, CDR1 is MNHEY and CDR2 is SVGAGI. The CDR3 length is 12 residues. CDR3 in DNA: TGTGCCAGCAGTGGTGGCAGGTACGAGCAGTACTTC. Translating it yields CASSGGRYEQYF.

The chain joins TRBV6-6 to TRBJ1-4; D perhaps matches TRBD1 (5 bases). This CDR3 region has 13 residues. Germline V gene lookup returns CDR1 MNHNY and CDR2 SVGAGI (reference sequence). V lost 2 bases and J lost 4, with 5 bases in between. DNA of the CDR3: TGTGCCAGCAGTTACAGGGGTAATGAAAAACTGTTTTTT. It yields the protein CASSYRGNEKLFF.

This clonotype was found a few times. The chain employs TRBV30 and TRBJ2-2, with TRBD1 as a possible D gene (6 bases). Germline CDR1 GTSNPN, CDR2 SVGIG (reference sequence). Trimming left V 0 bases short and J 6 bases short, with 11 bases between. The CDR3 covers 14 residues. CDR3 loop: CAWSVPGESGELFF. CDR3 sequence (DNA): TGTGCCTGGAGTGTACCAGGGGAGTCCGGGGAGCTGTTTTTT.